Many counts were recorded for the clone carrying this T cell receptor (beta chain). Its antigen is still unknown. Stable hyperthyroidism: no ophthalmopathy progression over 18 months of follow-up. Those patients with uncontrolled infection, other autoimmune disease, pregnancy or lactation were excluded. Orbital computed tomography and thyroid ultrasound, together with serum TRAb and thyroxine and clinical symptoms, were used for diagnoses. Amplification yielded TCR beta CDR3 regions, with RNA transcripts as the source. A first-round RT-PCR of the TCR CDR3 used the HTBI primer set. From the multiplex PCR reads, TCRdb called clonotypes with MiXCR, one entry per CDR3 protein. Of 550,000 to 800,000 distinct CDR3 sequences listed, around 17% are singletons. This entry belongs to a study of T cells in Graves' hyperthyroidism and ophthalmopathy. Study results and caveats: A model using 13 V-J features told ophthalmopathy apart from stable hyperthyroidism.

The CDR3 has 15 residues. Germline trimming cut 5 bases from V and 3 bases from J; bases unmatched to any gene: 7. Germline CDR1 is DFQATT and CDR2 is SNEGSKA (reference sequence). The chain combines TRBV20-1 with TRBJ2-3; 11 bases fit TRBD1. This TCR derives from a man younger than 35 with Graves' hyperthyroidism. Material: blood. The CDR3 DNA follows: TGCAGTGCTCAACGCGGGACAGGGGGGACAGATACGCAGTATTTT. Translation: CSAQRGTGGTDTQYF.